A selection of T cell receptor beta chains follows, all from one sample in a study of shared clonotypes between healthy human individuals. TCRdb's copy holds only in-frame clones and misses some; the assay was immunoSEQ multiplex PCR. This sample has some 650,000 clones; 95% to 98% occur once, and the top ten carry around 0.058%. Sequencing was performed on naive CD4+ T cells sorted from blood. These receptors all come from a woman in her twenties or thirties in good health. Each CDR3 is given with its conserved first and last residue. The D gene is left open where the match is weak. A row's size may be missing; if present it is once, few, many or a size class.

V gene	clone size	J gene	D gene	CDR3 protein	CDR3 DNA
TRBV7-9	NA	TRBJ1-5	NA	CASSLDRRPPQHF	TGTGCCAGCAGCTTAGATAGACGGCCGCCCCAGCATTTT
TRBV7-9	NA	TRBJ2-7	TRBD2	CASSLPTSGTYEQYF	TGTGCCAGCAGCTTACCGACTAGCGGGACCTACGAGCAGTACTTC
TRBV4-1	once	TRBJ2-3	NA	CASSQRSGVTDTQYF	TGCGCCAGCAGCCAAAGGTCAGGGGTTACAGATACGCAGTATTTT
TRBV28	NA	TRBJ1-2	NA	CASSWPGIIAGYTF	TGTGCCAGCAGTTGGCCTGGTATTATTGCTGGCTACACCTTC
TRBV29-1	NA	TRBJ2-3	TRBD2	CSVASGRGGDTQYF	TGCAGCGTTGCTAGCGGGAGGGGTGGAGATACGCAGTATTTT
TRBV7-6	NA	TRBJ2-1	TRBD2	CASSPFGTSDYNEQFF	TGTGCCAGCAGCCCATTCGGGACTAGCGACTACAATGAGCAGTTCTTC
TRBV28	NA	TRBJ2-7	NA	CASSSPPGSGSAYEQYF	TGTGCCAGCAGCTCCCCCCCCGGGAGCGGAAGCGCCTACGAGCAGTACTTC
TRBV28	NA	TRBJ2-7	NA	CASRDGATHYEQYF	TGTGCCAGCAGGGACGGAGCTACCCACTACGAGCAGTACTTC
TRBV7-6	NA	TRBJ2-7	NA	CASSLSGRTWEQYF	TGTGCCAGCAGCTTATCCGGACGTACGTGGGAGCAGTACTTC
TRBV27	NA	TRBJ1-1	NA	CASSLFLNTEAFF	TGTGCCAGCAGTTTATTTTTGAACACTGAAGCTTTCTTT
TRBV28	NA	TRBJ1-1	TRBD1	CASLRGPTEAFF	TGTGCCAGCCTGAGGGGGCCCACTGAAGCTTTCTTT
TRBV18	NA	TRBJ2-4	NA	CASSPPQGRLDIQYF	TGTGCCAGCTCACCACCGCAGGGCAGGTTAGACATTCAGTACTTC
TRBV6-6	NA	TRBJ1-4	NA	CASSDRFTTNEKLFF	TGTGCCAGCAGTGACAGGTTTACAACTAATGAAAAACTGTTTTTT
TRBV28	NA	TRBJ2-3	TRBD2	CASRMAGEVDTQYF	TGTGCCAGTCGCATGGCGGGAGAAGTAGATACGCAGTATTTT
TRBV29-1	NA	TRBJ2-3	TRBD2	CSAGDSTSATDTQYF	TGCAGCGCCGGAGATTCGACTAGCGCCACAGATACGCAGTATTTT
TRBV10-1	once	TRBJ2-2	NA	CASSDTGNTGELFF	TGCGCCAGCAGTGATACGGGGAACACCGGGGAGCTGTTTTTT
TRBV7-3	NA	TRBJ1-1	TRBD1	CASSPGGTGAEAFF	TGTGCCAGCAGCCCGGGGGGAACAGGGGCTGAAGCTTTCTTT